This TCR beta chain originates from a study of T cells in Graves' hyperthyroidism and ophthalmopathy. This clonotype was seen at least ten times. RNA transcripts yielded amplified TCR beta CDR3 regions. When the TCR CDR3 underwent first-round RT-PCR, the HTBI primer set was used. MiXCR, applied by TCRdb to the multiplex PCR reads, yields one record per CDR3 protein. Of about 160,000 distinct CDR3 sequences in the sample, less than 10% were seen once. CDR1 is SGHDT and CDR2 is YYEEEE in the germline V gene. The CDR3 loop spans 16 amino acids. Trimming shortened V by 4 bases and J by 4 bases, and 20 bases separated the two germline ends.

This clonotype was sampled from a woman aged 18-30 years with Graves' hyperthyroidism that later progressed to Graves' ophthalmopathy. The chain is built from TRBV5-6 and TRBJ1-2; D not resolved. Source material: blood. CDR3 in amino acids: CASSQDGERKSYGYTF. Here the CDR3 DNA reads TGTGCCAGCAGCCAAGATGGTGAGAGGAAATCCTATGGCTACACCTTC.